The sequence of this T cell receptor (beta chain) was determined in a study of T cell repertoires in cytomegalovirus infection. The overall study: It was the public TCR beta signatures that indicated both CMV infection and matching HLA type.

On this clonotype itself: Its matching antigen is unknown.

TCRdb recomputed calls from the reads with MiXCR, one row per CDR3 protein. Among 700,000 to 950,000 distinct CDR3 sequences, 32% were seen once, and the ten largest hold approximately 13%. J was trimmed by 7 bases and V by 7 bases; bases with no gene match: 10. The CDR3 spans 14 residues. Germline values: CDR1 SNHLY, CDR2 FYNNEI. Broader study findings: Cumulative public TCR beta family frequency identified CMV carriers with the relevant HLA. CMV-specific TCR beta clonotypes restricted by HLA-C dominated the ex vivo response.

This sequence joins TRBV2 and TRBJ1-2; the match to TRBD1 covers 9 bases. This sequence originates from a human donor in good health (CMV status not recorded). Some clones in this sample may be carry-over from other donors' samples. The sample was cultured CD8+ T cells from PBMCs, taken from culture after CMV antigen stimulation. DNA for the CDR3: TGTGCCAGCATTTCACCCCGGGACAGGGCTGGCTACACCTTC. This codes for CASISPRDRAGYTF. The variable domain in full, with the rest retrieved from reference TRBV2 and TRBJ1-2, is EPEVTQTPSHQVTQMGQEVILRCVPISNHLYFYWYRQILGQKVEFLVSFYNNEISEKSEIFDDQFSVERPDGSNFTLKIRSTKLEDSAMYFCASISPRDRAGYTFGSGTRLTVV.